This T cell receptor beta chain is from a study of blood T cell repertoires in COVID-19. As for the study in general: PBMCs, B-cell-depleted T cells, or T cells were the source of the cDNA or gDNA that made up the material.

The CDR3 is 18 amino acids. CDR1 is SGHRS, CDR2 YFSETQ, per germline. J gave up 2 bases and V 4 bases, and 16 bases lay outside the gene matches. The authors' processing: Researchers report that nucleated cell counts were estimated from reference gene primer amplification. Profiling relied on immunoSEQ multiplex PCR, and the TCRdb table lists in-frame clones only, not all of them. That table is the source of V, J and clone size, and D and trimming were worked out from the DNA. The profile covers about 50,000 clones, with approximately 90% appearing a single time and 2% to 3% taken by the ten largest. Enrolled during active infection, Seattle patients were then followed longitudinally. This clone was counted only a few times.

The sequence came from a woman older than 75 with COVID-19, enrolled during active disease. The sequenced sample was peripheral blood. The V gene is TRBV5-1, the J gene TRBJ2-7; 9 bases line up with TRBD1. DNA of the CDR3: TGCGCCAGCAGCCCCCCATCGCCGGGACAGGGAGTAACCTACGAGCAGTACTTC. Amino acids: CASSPPSPGQGVTYEQYF.